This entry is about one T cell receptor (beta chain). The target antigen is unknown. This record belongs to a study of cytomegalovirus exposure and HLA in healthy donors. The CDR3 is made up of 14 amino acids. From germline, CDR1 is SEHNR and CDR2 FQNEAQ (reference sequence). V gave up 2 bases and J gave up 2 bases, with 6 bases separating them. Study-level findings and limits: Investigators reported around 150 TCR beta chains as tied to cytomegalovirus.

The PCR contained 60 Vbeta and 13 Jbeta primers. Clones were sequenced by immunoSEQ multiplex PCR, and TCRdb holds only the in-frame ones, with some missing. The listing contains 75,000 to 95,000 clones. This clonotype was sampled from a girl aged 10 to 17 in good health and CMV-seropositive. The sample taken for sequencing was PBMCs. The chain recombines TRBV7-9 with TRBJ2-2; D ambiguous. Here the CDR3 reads CASSLRRNTGELFF. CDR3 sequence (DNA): TGTGCCAGCAGCTTACGGAGAAACACCGGGGAGCTGTTTTTT.